This T cell receptor (beta chain) originates from a study of blood T cell repertoires in COVID-19. About the research overall: The samples span acute and convalescent COVID-19 from the United States, Italy and Spain. PBMCs, B-cell-depleted T cells, or T cells provided the cDNA or gDNA that made up the material.

Per the germline V gene, CDR1 is SGDLS and CDR2 is YYNGEE. Trimming left V 0 bases short and J 6 bases short, with 19 bases between. The CDR3 length is 17 residues. Study processing details: Quantification of nucleated cells was approximated via reference gene primer amplification. The protocol was immunoSEQ multiplex PCR, while the TCRdb copy is restricted to in-frame clones and leaves out a portion. Clone size and V and J calls were adopted from that table, with D and trimming inferred from the DNA. The sample shows 260,000 or so clones, about 80% of them seen only once. This sequence originates from a human donor in a cohort sampled during active COVID-19. Sequenced: peripheral blood. This chain connects TRBV9 to TRBJ2-1, with D maybe TRBD1 (5 bases). The CDR3 spells CASSVDPGAGVRNEQFF. The CDR3 region has the DNA TGTGCCAGCAGCGTAGACCCTGGGGCTGGGGTTCGCAATGAGCAGTTCTTC. The entire variable domain, with the rest obtained from reference TRBV9 and TRBJ2-1, is as follows: DSGVTQTPKHLITATGQRVTLRCSPRSGDLSVYWYQQSLDQGLQFLIQYYNGEERAKGNILERFSAQQFPDLHSELNLSSLELGDSALYFCASSVDPGAGVRNEQFFGPGTRLTVL.